This T cell receptor beta chain comes out of a study of Graves' ophthalmopathy and Graves' hyperthyroidism. Study results and limitations: For predicting ophthalmopathy progression, the model had approximately 70% sensitivity and under 85% specificity.

Each donor who had ophthalmopathy showed moderate-to-severe activity, a CAS of ≥3, a NOSPECS of ≥4, and a duration under 3 months. Orbital computed tomography and thyroid ultrasound, along with TRAb, serum thyroxine and clinical symptoms, underpinned diagnosis. The TCR beta CDR3 regions underwent amplification from RNA transcripts. The first-round RT-PCR employed HTBI primers together with the Qiagen OneStep RT-PCR kit. A multiplex PCR was then performed as the second round. In TCRdb, the multiplex PCR reads were re-called with MiXCR into one record per CDR3 protein. The sample has 360,000 or so distinct CDR3 sequences, about 17% seen once. The CDR3 runs 14 residues. V lost 5 bases, J lost 4 bases, and 14 bases lay in between. Germline lookup yields CDR1 MNHEY and CDR2 SVGAGI. In its sample, this clonotype was seen many times. Antigen unknown.

This chain links TRBV6-5 with TRBJ1-2; unclear D gene. The receptor's source is a young woman with Graves' ophthalmopathy. The sample was peripheral blood. DNA for the CDR3: TGTGCCAGCAGTCCCGGACCGGAGGGCTATGGCTACACCTTC. Encoded protein: CASSPGPEGYGYTF.